Following are 29 T cell receptor beta chains from one sample sequenced in a study of tissue-resident memory T cells in lung cancer. TCR sequencing libraries incorporated unique molecular identifiers. TCRdb re-called the reads through MiXCR, storing one row per CDR3 protein. The sample has about 410 distinct CDR3 sequences; about a sixth are singletons. Sorting of CD8+ T cells was based on CD103 expression. Source material: CD103- CD8+ T cells from lung tumor tissue. Receptors originate from a human donor with treatment-naive lung cancer (subtype not recorded).

V gene TRBV7-9 combines with J gene TRBJ2-1, with 14 bases lining up with TRBD2. Germline V gene lookup returns CDR1 SEHNR and CDR2 FQNEAQ (reference sequence). V gave up 3 bases and J gave up 13 bases; unmatched junction bases: 17. This CDR3 contains 18 residues. CDR3 DNA sequence: TGTGCCAGCAGCTTTGGCACAAGGACTAGCGGGAGGTACTCGATCCAGTTCTTC. Amino acids: CASSFGTRTSGRYSIQFF.

This clonotype is large within its sample. The DNA is left out, because the CDR3 cannot be placed on it with certainty; the CDR3 is given as TCRdb lists it. This sequence joins TRBV18 and TRBJ2-2; the DNA was not used to check the table's D call, TRBD1. Germline V lookup: CDR1 KGHSH, CDR2 LQKENI. 17 amino acids form the CDR3, both terminal residues included. This chain's CDR3 is CASSFTTETRTPGSCFF.

J is TRBJ2-1 and V is TRBV30; D is undetermined. The V gene lost 0 bases and the J gene lost 9 bases, with 21 bases spanning the gap. The CDR3 loop spans 16 amino acids. Germline loops: CDR1 GTSNPN, CDR2 SVGIG (reference sequence). Written as DNA, the CDR3 is TGTGCCTGGAGTGTACAGCTGCTTCCTAAGGGTGTTGAGCAGTTCTTC. This codes for CAWSVQLLPKGVEQFF.

This chain joins TRBV19 and TRBJ2-7, with D unclear. Germline V lookup: CDR1 LNHDA, CDR2 SQIVND (reference sequence). The V end lost 2 bases, the J end lost 3 bases, and 8 bases lay between the germline ends. There are 13 residues in the CDR3. The CDR3, as DNA: TGTGCCAGTAGTATATTGAAAGGCTACGAGCAGTACTTC. Amino acids: CASSILKGYEQYF.

The chain combines TRBV13 with TRBJ1-1; 9 bases are shared with TRBD1. The V and J ends lost 6 bases and 0 bases, in that order; junction bases with no gene match: 8. The germline V gene encodes CDR1 PRHDT and CDR2 FYEKMQ (reference sequence). The CDR3 is 16 amino acids. CDR3 DNA: TGTGCCAGCAGGTTAAAGGGGACAGGGATGAACACTGAAGCTTTCTTT. Its protein product is CASRLKGTGMNTEAFF.

This clonotype is large. The V and J genes are TRBV13 and TRBJ2-4, with 14 nucleotides matching TRBD2. The trim removed 5 bases at V and 2 bases at J, leaving 11 bases unmatched. This CDR3 has 19 residues. Germline values: CDR1 PRHDT, CDR2 FYEKMQ (reference sequence). The CDR3 DNA sequence: TGTGCCAGCAGCCCGATGGGACTAGCGGGAGTCGAGTCCAAAAACATTCAGTACTTC. Its protein product is CASSPMGLAGVESKNIQYF.

This clonotype is classed as hyperexpanded (1% or more). CDR3 sequence: CASSWGLSGARNEQYF. In nucleotides, the CDR3 is TGTGCCAGCAGCTGGGGGCTGTCCGGGGCCAGGAACGAGCAGTACTTC. The J gene is TRBJ2-7, the V gene TRBV5-6, with D perhaps TRBD1 (6 bases). The CDR3 is 16 residues long. Germline loops: CDR1 SGHDT, CDR2 YYEEEE. Between the trimmed V and J ends, which lost 3 bases and 5 bases, there was a span of 21 bases.

This clonotype is medium-sized. This chain uses TRBV5-8 with TRBJ2-1; TRBD1 agrees at 10 bases. Looked up from germline, CDR1 is SGHTS and CDR2 is YDEGEE. V lost 4 bases, J lost 0 bases, and 13 bases stayed unmatched. CDR3 length: 19 residues. CDR3 protein: CASSPGTGDAFRSYNEQFF. The CDR3 DNA follows: TGTGCCAGCAGCCCAGGGACAGGGGACGCCTTTCGCTCCTACAATGAGCAGTTCTTC.

This clonotype was found a few times. This chain links TRBV11-2 with TRBJ2-7; 8 positions agree with TRBD2. Germline assignment: CDR1 SGHAT and CDR2 FQNNGV. Losses at the gene ends were 6 bases for V and 4 bases for J; bases not matched to a gene: 11. The length of the CDR3 is 15 residues. The CDR3 reads CASSLEAGTRYEQYF. The CDR3 DNA is TGTGCCAGCAGTTTGGAGGCCGGGACTAGGTACGAGCAGTACTTC. Drawing the rest from reference TRBV11-2 and TRBJ2-7, the complete variable domain is EAGVAQSPRYKIIEKRQSVAFWCNPISGHATLYWYQQILGQGPKLLIQFQNNGVVDDSQLPKDRFSAERLKGVDSTLKIQPAKLEDSAVYLCASSLEAGTRYEQYFGPGTRLTVT.

The CDR3 spells CASSLRNGYKLFF. The DNA for the CDR3 is TGTGCCAGCAGTCTCCGGAACGGATATAAACTGTTTTTT. The chain carries TRBV28 and TRBJ1-4; the D is unclear. CDR1 MDHEN and CDR2 SYDVKM come from the germline V gene. The CDR3 runs 13 residues. V was clipped by 5 bases and J by 11 bases, with 15 bases between them.

By its share, this clonotype is hyperexpanded. The rearrangement joins TRBV29-1 to TRBJ2-1; 9 bases are a match to TRBD1. The germline gives CDR1 SQVTM, CDR2 ANQGSEA. V lost 7 bases to trimming and J lost 4 bases; unmatched junction nucleotides: 14. The CDR3 runs 16 residues. CDR3 sequence reads: CSATFPQGAPYNEQFF. The CDR3 DNA reads TGCAGCGCCACATTCCCACAGGGGGCCCCTTACAATGAGCAGTTCTTC.

By sample fraction, this clonotype is large (0.1 to 1%). This chain links TRBV7-9 with TRBJ2-2; maybe TRBD1 (5 bases). Deletions cut 5 bases from V and 1 base from J, with 8 bases between. The CDR3 is 14 amino acids. Germline-derived CDR1 and CDR2 are SEHNR and FQNEAQ (reference sequence). The CDR3 reads CASSPTENTGELFF. CDR3 nucleotides: TGTGCCAGCAGCCCGACAGAGAACACCGGGGAGCTGTTTTTT.

This clonotype turned up a few times. The chain combines TRBV6-5 with TRBJ2-1, with 7 nucleotides matching TRBD2. Germline CDR1 and CDR2: MNHEY and SVGAGI. This CDR3 has 17 amino acids. The ends lost 0 bases at V and 0 bases at J; junction bases unmatched: 5. The CDR3 spells CASSYSLAASSYNEQFF. In nucleotides, the CDR3 is TGTGCCAGCAGTTACTCCCTAGCGGCCAGCTCCTACAATGAGCAGTTCTTC.

This clonotype was observed a handful of times. The chain couples TRBV14 to TRBJ2-2; 10 bases fit TRBD2. Losses at the gene ends were 3 bases for V and 0 bases for J; bases not matched to a gene: 1. CDR3 size: 16 residues. Germline CDR1 SGHDN, CDR2 FVKESK. The CDR3 loop is CASSHTSGANTGELFF. The CDR3 bases are TGTGCCAGCAGCCACACTAGCGGGGCGAACACCGGGGAGCTGTTTTTT.

In its sample, this clonotype is medium-sized. The CDR3, as DNA: TGTGCCACCAGCAATCGACCAGGGACAGCCGAAGAGCAGTTCTTC. It codes for CATSNRPGTAEEQFF. The chain employs TRBV15 and TRBJ2-1; 7 positions match TRBD1. The germline gives CDR1 LNHNV, CDR2 YYDKDF (reference sequence). V lost 4 bases to trimming and J lost 10 bases; unmatched junction nucleotides: 13. This CDR3 region has 15 residues.

This chain connects TRBV7-6 to TRBJ2-7, with 9 bases identical to TRBD1. The ends lost 3 bases at V and 3 bases at J; junction bases unmatched: 3. The CDR3 spans 14 residues. CDR1 SGHVS and CDR2 FNYEAQ come from the germline V gene. This CDR3 is CASSFGQGFYEQYF. The CDR3 nucleotides read TGTGCCAGCAGCTTTGGACAGGGGTTCTACGAGCAGTACTTC.

The chain is built from TRBV12-3 or TRBV12-4 and TRBJ2-1; D assignment may be TRBD1 or TRBD2 (5 bases each). V shed 5 bases and J shed 8 bases, with 10 bases lying between them. This CDR3 is 12 amino acids long. The CDR3 here is CASSPGTDEQFF. In nucleotides, the CDR3 is TGTGCCAGCAGTCCCGGGACCGATGAGCAGTTCTTC.

This clonotype has just a few counts. The chain uses TRBV28 and TRBJ2-7, with D unresolved. Trimming cost V 1 base and J 6 bases, with 7 bases left between them. Germline V lookup: CDR1 MDHEN, CDR2 SYDVKM. The CDR3 sequence is 12 residues long. In nucleotides, the CDR3 is TGTGCCAGCAGTTTATTTCTCTTCGAGCAGTACTTC. This codes for CASSLFLFEQYF.

This clonotype is deemed large (0.1 to 1%). The V and J genes are TRBV9 and TRBJ2-1; D uncertain. Trimming left V 0 bases short and J 7 bases short, with 14 bases between. The germline V gene has CDR1 SGDLS and CDR2 YYNGEE. The CDR3 contains 15 residues. The CDR3 bases are TGTGCCAGCAGCGTAGGGTCAGGACCCCCAAATGAGCAGTTCTTC. Its protein product is CASSVGSGPPNEQFF.

Worth noting for this clonotype: The junction shows a germline mismatch at one end, possibly a read error. DNA of the CDR3: TGTGCCAACAGCTTTGGACAGGGGTTCTACGAGCAGTACTTC. Amino acids: CANSFGQGFYEQYF. The chain joins TRBV7-6 to TRBJ2-7, with TRBD1 matching 9 bases. CDR3 length: 14 residues. Germline V gives CDR1 SGHVS, CDR2 FNYEAQ. Complete variable domain (other parts from reference TRBV7-6 and TRBJ2-7): GAGVSQSPRYKVTKRGQDVALRCDPISGHVSLYWYRQALGQGPEFLTYFNYEAQQDKSGLPNDRFSAERPEGSISTLTIQRTEQRDSAMYRCANSFGQGFYEQYFGPGTRLTVT.

The chain links TRBV7-3 to TRBJ1-1; D is uncertain. Looked up from germline, CDR1 is SGHTA and CDR2 is FQGTGA. The CDR3 is 15 amino acids. V was trimmed by 6 bases and J by 1 base, leaving 15 bases between them. The CDR3 nucleotides read TGTGCCAGCAGAAAGTTGGGAGGACGGAACACTGAAGCTTTCTTT. The encoded protein is CASRKLGGRNTEAFF.

By sample fraction, this clonotype is large. This chain links TRBV13 with TRBJ1-2; D is unresolved. The germline CDR1 and CDR2 sequences are PRHDT and FYEKMQ (reference sequence). The CDR3 contains 12 residues. Trimming left V 5 bases short and J 0 bases short, with 4 bases between. As DNA, the CDR3 is TGTGCCAGCAGCCCCACTAACTATGGCTACACCTTC. As protein: CASSPTNYGYTF.

Relative to its sample, this clonotype is large. The genes are TRBV27 and TRBJ2-7; 8 bases are shared with TRBD1. V was clipped by 6 bases and J by 1 base; unmatched bases: 5. The germline CDR1 and CDR2 sequences are MNHEY and SMNVEV (reference sequence). The CDR3 totals 14 residues. The chain's CDR3 is CASSPGQESYEQYF. The DNA for the CDR3 is TGTGCCAGCAGCCCGGGACAGGAGTCCTACGAGCAGTACTTC.

This clonotype is categorized as large. The chain carries TRBV18 and TRBJ1-1; TRBD1 is a possible D gene (6 bases). CDR1 is KGHSH and CDR2 is LQKENI in the germline V gene. V lost 1 base to trimming and J lost 6 bases, with 12 bases between them. CDR3 length: 14 residues. Here the CDR3 DNA reads TGTGCCAGCTCACCACTACAGGGTTATGCTGAAGCTTTCTTT. This sequence encodes CASSPLQGYAEAFF.

By frequency in the sample, this clonotype is large. V is TRBV29-1 and J is TRBJ1-3, with TRBD1 as a possible D gene (5 bases). V was clipped by 5 bases and J by 2 bases, with 13 bases between them. The CDR3 is made up of 14 amino acids. CDR1 and CDR2 from the germline V gene are SQVTM and ANQGSEA. The CDR3 coding sequence is TGCAGCGTTACTCAGGTGGACACTGGAAACACCATATATTTT. It yields the protein CSVTQVDTGNTIYF.

This clonotype ranks as medium-sized. The chain links TRBV3-1 to TRBJ2-2; the D gene is possibly TRBD1 (6 bases). Germline lookup yields CDR1 LGHDT and CDR2 YNNKEL (reference sequence). V shed 1 base and J shed 6 bases, with 12 bases lying between them. This CDR3 has 15 amino acids. CDR3 region: CASSQVQGFAGELFF. DNA of the CDR3: TGTGCCAGCAGCCAAGTGCAGGGGTTCGCCGGGGAGCTGTTTTTT.

By frequency in the sample, this clonotype is large. This sequence joins TRBV2 and TRBJ2-7; D unresolved. The V and J ends lost 4 bases and 7 bases respectively, with 14 bases between them. The CDR3 covers 13 residues. Germline CDR1 and CDR2: SNHLY and FYNNEI. This CDR3 reads CASSVRQLGEQYF. In DNA, the CDR3 is TGTGCCAGCAGTGTAAGGCAGCTGGGGGAGCAGTACTTC.

This clonotype is large within its sample. This chain links TRBV5-6 with TRBJ1-2; TRBD1 might be the D (5 bases). The CDR3 totals 15 residues. Trimming shortened V by 4 bases and J by 4 bases, and 17 bases separated the two germline ends. In germline, CDR1 is SGHDT, CDR2 YYEEEE. The CDR3, as DNA: TGTGCCAGCAGCCCCCAGCGGGGCCTAGGCTATGGCTACACCTTC. It is translated as CASSPQRGLGYGYTF.

This chain links TRBV29-1 with TRBJ1-4, with no clear D. The V end lost 4 bases, the J end lost 1 base, and 10 bases lay between the germline ends. The germline V gene has CDR1 SQVTM and CDR2 ANQGSEA. CDR3 size: 14 residues. This chain's CDR3 is CSVGAKGTNEKLFF. The CDR3 region has the DNA TGCAGCGTTGGGGCGAAGGGAACTAATGAAAAACTGTTTTTT.